This TCR beta chain came from a study of low-dose radiotherapy and immunotherapy resistance in tumors. Low-dose radiotherapy, low-dose cyclophosphamide, aspirin, ipilimumab and nivolumab were all given to the donors. V lost 0 bases and J lost 8, with 6 bases in between. The CDR3 length is 12 residues. Per germline, CDR1 SGHRS and CDR2 YFSETQ. TRAV- and TRBV-specific primers, spanning alpha and beta chains, primed first-strand cDNA. Using a constant-region primer together with a V-primer adapter, TCRs were subjected to around 22 PCR cycles of amplification. Amplifying the isolated mRNA was done by in vitro transcription. TCRdb redid the calling of the reads with MiXCR, one entry per CDR3 protein. The sample carries over 5,500 distinct CDR3 sequences, under 75% recorded once.

The chain carries TRBV5-1 and TRBJ2-1; D is possibly TRBD1 (5 bases). The receptor's source is a human donor with advanced metastatic prostate, ovarian, gallbladder or colorectal cancer (not recorded which). This table probably holds off-target reads from a library built for another chain. The CDR3: CASSLGGDEQFF. CDR3 in DNA: TGCGCCAGCAGCTTGGGGGGCGATGAGCAGTTCTTC.